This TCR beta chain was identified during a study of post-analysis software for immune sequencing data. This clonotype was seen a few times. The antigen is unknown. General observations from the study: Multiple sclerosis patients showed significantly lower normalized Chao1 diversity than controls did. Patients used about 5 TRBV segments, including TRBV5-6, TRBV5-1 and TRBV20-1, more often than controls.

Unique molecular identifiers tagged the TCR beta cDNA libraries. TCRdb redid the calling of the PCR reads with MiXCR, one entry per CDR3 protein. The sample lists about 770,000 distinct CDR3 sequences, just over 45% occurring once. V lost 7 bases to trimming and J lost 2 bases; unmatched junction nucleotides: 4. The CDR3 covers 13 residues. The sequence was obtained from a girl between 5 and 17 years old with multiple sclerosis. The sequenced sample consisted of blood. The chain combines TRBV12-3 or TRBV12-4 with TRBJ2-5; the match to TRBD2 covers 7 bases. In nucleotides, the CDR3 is TGTGCCAGCAAGTGGGGGGGGCAAGAGACCCAGTACTTC. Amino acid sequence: CASKWGGQETQYF.